The rows below give T cell receptor beta chains drawn from one sample of a study of molecular identifiers for immune sequencing clone quantification. TCRdb reprocessed the PCR reads via MiXCR and lists one record per CDR3 protein. Here the sample spans 75,000 to 100,000 distinct CDR3 sequences, over 15% being singletons. The sample was naive CD8+ T cells from blood, with Jurkat cell RNA spiked in. Receptors were obtained from a human donor in good health. Some libraries in this study had Jurkat cell RNA spiked in. CDR3s include the opening cysteine and the closing phenylalanine or tryptophan. The D gene is left open where the match is weak. Clone size is shown for a subset of rows, as once, few, many or a class of expanded clone.

V	J	size	D	DNA	CDR3
TRBV10-3	TRBJ2-2	many	-	TGTGCCATCAGTAGTGCGGCGTCCGGGGAGCTGTTTTTT	CAISSAASGELFF
TRBV20-1	TRBJ2-3	many	TRBD2	TGCAGTGCTCCCGAGGGACTAGCGGGGGGAGGGACAGATACGCAGTATTTT	CSAPEGLAGGGTDTQYF
TRBV30	TRBJ2-1	-	TRBD2	TGTGCCTGGAGTGTCGGGACTAGCGTCTACAATGAGCAGTTCTTC	CAWSVGTSVYNEQFF
TRBV29-1	TRBJ1-1	many	TRBD1	TGCAGCGCCCAAGGGGGGACAGCAGAAGCTTTCTTT	CSAQGGTAEAFF
TRBV20-1	TRBJ2-7	-	-	TGCAGTGCTTACTGGGGGACCCGGGACGAGCAGTACTTC	CSAYWGTRDEQYF
TRBV2	TRBJ2-4	many	-	TGTGCCAGCAGTGAACAGGGCCCACTAGCCAAAAACATTCAGTACTTC	CASSEQGPLAKNIQYF
TRBV19	TRBJ2-7	many	TRBD1	TGTGCCAGTAGTGACAGGGGGTTCCTCGAGCAGTACTTC	CASSDRGFLEQYF
TRBV2	TRBJ2-1	-	TRBD1	TGTGCCGGACAGGGGGCTGGATACAATGAGCAGTTCTTC	CAGQGAGYNEQFF
TRBV4-3	TRBJ1-2	many	-	TGCGCCAGCACCAGCGGCGTATCCGGGACCGAGGGCTACACCTTC	CASTSGVSGTEGYTF
TRBV27	TRBJ2-5	many	TRBD1	TGTGCCAGCAGTTTCCTATCCGGGACAGGCTCCCAAGAGACCCAGTACTTC	CASSFLSGTGSQETQYF
TRBV7-9	TRBJ2-1	many	-	TGTGCCAGCAGTATACAGGGTTACAATGAGCAGTTCTTC	CASSIQGYNEQFF
TRBV28	TRBJ2-5	few	TRBD2	TGTGCCAGCTGGGGGCGACTAGCGGGACAAGAGACCCAGTACTTC	CASWGRLAGQETQYF
TRBV28	TRBJ2-7	many	-	TGTGCCAGCACCGACTCCTACGAGCAGTACTTC	CASTDSYEQYF
TRBV10-2	TRBJ1-2	-	-	TGCGCCAGCGGAGAAAACTATGGCTACACCTTC	CASGENYGYTF
TRBV7-9	TRBJ1-1	many	-	TGTGCCAGCAGCTTAGGGATTGGCACTGAAGCTTTCTTT	CASSLGIGTEAFF
TRBV27	TRBJ2-7	many	TRBD2	TGTGCCAGCAGTCACGGGGGGGCGTACGAGCAGTACTTC	CASSHGGAYEQYF
TRBV4-3	TRBJ2-5	-	TRBD2	TGCGCCAGCAGCCAAGACAGGGCTAGCGGGCACCAAGAGACCCAGTACTTC	CASSQDRASGHQETQYF